This T cell receptor (beta chain) was found in a study of blood T cells in healthy people across ages (dated by TCRdb to the mid-2010s). The study in broad terms: In model experiments, template switching captured about one uniquely barcoded TCR beta cDNA molecule for every two T cells. To track age-related changes in TCR beta repertoire diversity, the study relied on deep sequencing normalized with unique cDNA molecular identifiers. Donors were grouped into four age groups: young (average roughly 17 years), middle-aged (approximately 41), aged (about 59) and long-lived (about 89). Using the same blood draw, the study looked at two additional independent replicas of 1 million unique cDNA reads for two donors, one aged 18 to 30 and the other aged 80 or older. To avoid experimental bias, donors of different ages were distributed randomly across sequencing lanes. The paper's findings and limits, for the study overall: Donor CMV infection status was unknown, potentially confounding age-related changes in expanded clonotypes. Total diversity estimates from one million sequenced T cells were considered lower bounds and underestimates. The percentage of naive T cells measured by flow cytometry correlated strongly with observed TCR beta diversity. Conclusive comparison of naive and antigen-experienced compartments was prevented by the profiling of bulk unsorted PBMCs. Compared with the aged group, more naive CD4+ T cells, fewer expanded clones and increased TCR diversity were shown by the long-lived group, suggesting age selection. Observed TCR beta diversity per million T cells fell roughly linearly with age, and a significant reduction was already apparent by age approximately 41.

As concerns this clonotype: Its antigen remains unidentified. The input lacks base qualities; no much larger clone sits a single base away.

Donors were 35 to 40 systemically healthy Caucasian individuals from Russia aged roughly 6 to 100 years. Ten milliliters of peripheral blood were drawn from each donor into EDTA-treated Vacutainer tubes. Ficoll-Paque density-gradient centrifugation was used to isolate PBMCs, with at least 6.5 million obtained per sample. Trizol reagent was used to extract total RNA from the PBMCs, yielding at least 6 micrograms per sample. The percentages of naive CD45RAhigh/CD27high T cells were determined by flow cytometry on a PBMC aliquot from every donor. Measured from the cysteine to the phenylalanine, the CDR3 is 15 residues long. CDR3 DNA only is kept here, 45 bases in frame from base 1. Between the V and J ends, shortened by 5 bases and 2 bases respectively, the junction contains 12 bases. CDR1 is given as SGHTA and CDR2 as FQGNSA, both from the germline V gene. Preparation of the library involved 5' RACE. Sequencing instrument: Illumina HiSeq 2500. A second PCR of about 6 to 11 cycles was run with a J-beta primer mix and a sample-barcoded 5' primer. A template-switch 5' adaptor carrying 12 random nucleotides introduced a unique molecular identifier onto each TCR beta cDNA molecule. Each sample yielded at least 3 million CDR3-containing paired-end reads. First-strand cDNA was synthesized from all RNA with the Mint cDNA synthesis kit, primed by a TRBC-specific oligonucleotide. Following uracil-DNA glycosylase treatment, a first 18-cycle PCR with universal primers M1SS and BC2_uni_R was performed on all cDNA. As for the authors' bioinformatics: Normalization of each sample was performed by random selection of 1 million high-quality reads, each carrying a distinct molecular identifier. Instead of being binned into consensus sequences, reads with shared molecular identifiers were discarded. MiTCR, set to a Q25 quality threshold and the strictest error-elimination algorithm, was used for CDR3 identification, clonotype clustering and error correction. A nonparametric unseen species model using Euler transformation provided a lower-bound estimate of total TCR beta diversity. Using fastp trimming at Q25 and MiXCR clonotype assembly, TCRdb reanalyzed the public sequencing data and kept in-frame beta chains. Here each entry gathers all rows of one CDR3 protein and keeps the most common genes and DNA. TCRdb's processing, not the authors' own work, is the source of the V and J calls. The sample table shows around 900,000 distinct CDR3 sequences, and around 54% are seen once. About a fifth of the sample belongs to the ten largest clones.

This sequence originates from a woman aged 55-70 years in good health. What was sequenced was blood. The sequence links TRBV7-2 to TRBJ1-4; too little of a D gene remains to name it. At the DNA level, the sequence is TGTGCCAGCAGCCCAACGGGCGGCACTAATGAAAAACTGTTTTTT. Its product reads: CASSPTGGTNEKLFF.